The next 2 T cell receptor beta chains were all read from a single sample in a study of shared clonotypes between healthy human individuals. The naive CD8 population came from CD45RO-negative cells selected for CCR7, without terminally differentiated effector memory CD45RA+ cells. Produced via immunoSEQ multiplex PCR; TCRdb's table is partial and in-frame only. The repertoire consists of roughly 2 million clones, with approximately 94% occurring once and the leading ten covering approximately 1.2%. Sequencing was carried out using naive CD8+ T cells sorted from blood. The receptor set was obtained from a man between 18 and 29 years old in good health.

This sequence joins TRBV7-9 and TRBJ2-7, with D tentatively TRBD2 (6 bases). The V end lost 5 bases, the J end lost 3 bases, and 14 bases lay between the germline ends. Germline-derived CDR1 and CDR2 are SEHNR and FQNEAQ (reference sequence). This CDR3 spans 14 amino acids. CDR3 loop: CASSPWDSGYEQYF. CDR3 bases: TGTGCCAGCAGCCCCTGGGATAGCGGCTACGAGCAGTACTTC.

This clone has just one count. The V call is TRBV9, the J call TRBJ2-7; 13 nucleotides match TRBD2. This CDR3 is 15 amino acids long. Germline V gene sequence: CDR1 SGDLS, CDR2 YYNGEE. Trimming removed 4 bases from V and 5 bases from J; junction bases left unmatched: 6. The CDR3 coding sequence is TGTGCCAGCAGCCCCGTGGGGACTAGCGGGAACGAGCAGTACTTC. This sequence encodes CASSPVGTSGNEQYF. The full variable domain, rest sourced from reference TRBV9 and TRBJ2-7, is DSGVTQTPKHLITATGQRVTLRCSPRSGDLSVYWYQQSLDQGLQFLIQYYNGEERAKGNILERFSAQQFPDLHSELNLSSLELGDSALYFCASSPVGTSGNEQYFGPGTRLTVT.